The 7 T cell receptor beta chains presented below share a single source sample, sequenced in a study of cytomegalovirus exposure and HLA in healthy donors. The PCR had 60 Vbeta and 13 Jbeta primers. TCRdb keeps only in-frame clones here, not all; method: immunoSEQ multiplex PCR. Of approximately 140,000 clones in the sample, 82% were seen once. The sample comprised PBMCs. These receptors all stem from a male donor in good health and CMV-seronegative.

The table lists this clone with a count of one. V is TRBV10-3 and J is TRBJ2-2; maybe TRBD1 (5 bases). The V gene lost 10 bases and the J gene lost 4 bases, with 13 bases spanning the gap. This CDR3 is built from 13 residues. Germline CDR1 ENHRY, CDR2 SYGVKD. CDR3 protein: CATQGTGTGELFF. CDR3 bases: TGTGCCACCCAGGGTACGGGCACCGGGGAGCTGTTTTTT.

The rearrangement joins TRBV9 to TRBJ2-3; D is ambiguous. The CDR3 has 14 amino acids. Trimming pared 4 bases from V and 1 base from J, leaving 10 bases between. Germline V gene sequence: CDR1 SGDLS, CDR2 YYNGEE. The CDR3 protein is CASSSSLGTDTQYF. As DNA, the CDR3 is TGTGCCAGCAGCTCCTCTCTAGGCACAGATACGCAGTATTTT. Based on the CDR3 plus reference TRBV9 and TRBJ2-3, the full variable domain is DSGVTQTPKHLITATGQRVTLRCSPRSGDLSVYWYQQSLDQGLQFLIQYYNGEERAKGNILERFSAQQFPDLHSELNLSSLELGDSALYFCASSSSLGTDTQYFGPGTRLTVL.

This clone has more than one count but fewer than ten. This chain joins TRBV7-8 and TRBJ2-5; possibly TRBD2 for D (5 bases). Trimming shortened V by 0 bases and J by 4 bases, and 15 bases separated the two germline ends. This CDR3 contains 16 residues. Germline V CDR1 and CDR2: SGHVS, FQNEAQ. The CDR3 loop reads CASSLASSLDAETQYF. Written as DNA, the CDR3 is TGTGCCAGCAGCTTAGCGTCTAGCCTAGACGCAGAGACCCAGTACTTC.

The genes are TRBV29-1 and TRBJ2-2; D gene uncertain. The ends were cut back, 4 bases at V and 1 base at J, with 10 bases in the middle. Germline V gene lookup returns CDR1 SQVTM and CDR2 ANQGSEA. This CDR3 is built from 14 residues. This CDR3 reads CSVVLSVNTGELFF. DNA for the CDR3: TGCAGCGTTGTTTTAAGCGTGAACACCGGGGAGCTGTTTTTT.

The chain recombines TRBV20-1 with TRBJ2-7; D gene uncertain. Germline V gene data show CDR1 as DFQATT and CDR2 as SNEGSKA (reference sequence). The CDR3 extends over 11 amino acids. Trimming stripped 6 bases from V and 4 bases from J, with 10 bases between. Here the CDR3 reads CSAKLVYEQYF. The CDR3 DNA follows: TGCAGTGCCAAGCTGGTTTACGAGCAGTACTTC.

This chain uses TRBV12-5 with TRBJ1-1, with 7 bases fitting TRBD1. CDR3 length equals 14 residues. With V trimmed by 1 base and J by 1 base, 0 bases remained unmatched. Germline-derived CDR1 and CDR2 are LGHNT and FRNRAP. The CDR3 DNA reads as TGTGCTAGTGGTTTGGGACAGGGGAACACTGAAGCTTTCTTT. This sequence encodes CASGLGQGNTEAFF.

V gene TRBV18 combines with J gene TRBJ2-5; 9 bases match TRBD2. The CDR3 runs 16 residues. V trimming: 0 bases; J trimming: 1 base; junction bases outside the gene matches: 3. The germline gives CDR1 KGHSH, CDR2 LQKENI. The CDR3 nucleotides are TGTGCCAGCTCACCACCGGCGGGAGGGCCCCAAGAGACCCAGTACTTC. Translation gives CASSPPAGGPQETQYF.